This TCR beta chain was sequenced during a study of T cells after yellow fever vaccination. MiXCR was run by TCRdb on the 5' RACE reads, yielding one entry per CDR3 protein. Among more than 300,000 distinct CDR3 sequences, approximately 11% were seen once, and the ten largest hold over 3%. Between the trimmed V and J ends, which lost 6 bases and 1 base, there was a span of 13 bases. Germline assignment: CDR1 KGHSH and CDR2 LQKENI. The CDR3 has 14 amino acids. J is TRBJ2-7 and V is TRBV18; D might be TRBD1 (6 bases). This clonotype originated in a man between 18 and 29 years old who received the YFV17D yellow fever vaccine. Sequencing used CD4+ T cells sorted from PBMCs, obtained 45 days after the yellow fever booster vaccination. The CDR3 sequence is CASSPGTRSYEQYF. As DNA, the CDR3 is TGTGCCAGCTCCCCCGGGACAAGATCCTACGAGCAGTACTTC.